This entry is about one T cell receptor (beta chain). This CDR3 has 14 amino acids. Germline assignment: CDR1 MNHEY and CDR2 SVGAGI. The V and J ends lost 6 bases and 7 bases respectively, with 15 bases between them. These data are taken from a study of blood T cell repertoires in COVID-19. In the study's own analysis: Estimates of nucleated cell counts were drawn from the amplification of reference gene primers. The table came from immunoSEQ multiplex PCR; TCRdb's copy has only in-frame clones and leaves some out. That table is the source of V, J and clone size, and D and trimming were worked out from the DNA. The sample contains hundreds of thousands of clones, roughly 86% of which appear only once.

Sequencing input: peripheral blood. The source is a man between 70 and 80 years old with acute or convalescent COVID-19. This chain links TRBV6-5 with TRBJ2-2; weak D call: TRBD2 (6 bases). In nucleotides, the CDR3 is TGTGCCAGCAGCCCCCGCGGGGCGGGCGGGGAGCTGTTTTTT. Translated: CASSPRGAGGELFF.